The 6 T cell receptor beta chains presented below share a single source sample, sequenced in a study of Graves' ophthalmopathy and Graves' hyperthyroidism. Researchers took RNA transcripts and amplified TCR beta CDR3 regions from them. HTBI primers primed a first-round RT-PCR, and a second-round multiplex PCR followed. A single record per CDR3 protein comes from TCRdb applying MiXCR to the multiplex PCR reads. The table has roughly 400,000 distinct CDR3 sequences, 15% seen once; the top ten hold about 7%. The sequenced material came from peripheral blood. The receptors come from a woman in her late teens or twenties with stable Graves' hyperthyroidism.

At least ten counts were recorded for this clonotype. The V gene is TRBV6-2 or TRBV6-3, the J gene TRBJ1-1; a weak D match, TRBD1 (5 bases). Germline assignment: CDR1 MNHEY and CDR2 SVGEGT. The CDR3 is made up of 12 amino acids. Trimming left V 11 bases short and J 4 bases short, with 14 bases between. The CDR3 spells CASVGELTEAFF. The CDR3 coding sequence is TGTGCCTCTGTGGGGGAACTCACTGAAGCTTTCTTT.

This clonotype appeared many times. V is TRBV5-1 and J is TRBJ1-1; D remains ambiguous. V was clipped by 1 base and J by 0 bases, with 7 bases between them. The CDR3 loop spans 14 amino acids. Germline V CDR1 and CDR2: SGHRS, YFSETQ. In DNA form, the CDR3 reads TGCGCCAGCAGCTTGTACGACTTGAACACTGAAGCTTTCTTT. Residues: CASSLYDLNTEAFF.

This clonotype was recorded many times. The V gene is TRBV6-1, the J gene TRBJ1-1; D unresolved. Germline assignment: CDR1 MNHNS and CDR2 SASEGT. The CDR3 is 11 amino acids. V was pared by 5 bases and J by 3 bases, with 4 bases between. Here the CDR3 reads CASSPYTEAFF. Written as DNA, the CDR3 is TGTGCCAGCAGTCCATACACTGAAGCTTTCTTT.

This clonotype occurred a few times. The chain combines TRBV30 with TRBJ1-1; perhaps TRBD1 as D (6 bases). The germline V gene has CDR1 GTSNPN and CDR2 SVGIG (reference sequence). V was cut by 3 bases and J by 1 base, with 9 bases left in between. The CDR3 covers 13 residues. CDR3 nucleotide sequence: TGTGCCTGGAGAGAGACAGGGAACACTGAAGCTTTCTTT. Protein sequence: CAWRETGNTEAFF.

This clonotype was counted ten times or more. This chain uses TRBV20-1 with TRBJ2-6; 9 nucleotides match TRBD1. Germline V gene sequence: CDR1 DFQATT, CDR2 SNEGSKA (reference sequence). This CDR3 has 21 residues. The V gene end was trimmed by 1 base and the J gene end by 1 base; junction bases not matched to a gene: 17. The CDR3 coding sequence is TGCAGTGCTAGAGGAGGGGGGACAGGGCAGCCCGTGCCGTCTGGGGCCAACGTCCTGACTTTC. This translates into CSARGGGTGQPVPSGANVLTF.

This clonotype was picked up many times. The CDR3 reads CASSSGQGGTGELFF. The DNA of the CDR3 is TGTGCCAGCAGCTCCGGACAGGGAGGCACCGGGGAGCTGTTTTTT. The chain carries TRBV11-2 and TRBJ2-2, with 8 bases fitting TRBD1. V lost 4 bases to trimming and J lost 4 bases; unmatched junction nucleotides: 5. Germline loops: CDR1 SGHAT, CDR2 FQNNGV. There are 15 residues in the CDR3.